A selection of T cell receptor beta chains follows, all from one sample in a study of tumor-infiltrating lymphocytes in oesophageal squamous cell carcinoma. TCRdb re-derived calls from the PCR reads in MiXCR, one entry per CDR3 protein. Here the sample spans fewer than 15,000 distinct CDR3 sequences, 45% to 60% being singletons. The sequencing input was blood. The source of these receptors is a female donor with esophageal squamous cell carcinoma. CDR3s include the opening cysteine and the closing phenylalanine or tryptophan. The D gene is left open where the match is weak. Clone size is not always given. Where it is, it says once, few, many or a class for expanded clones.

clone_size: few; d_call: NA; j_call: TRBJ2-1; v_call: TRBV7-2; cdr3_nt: TGTGCCAGCAGCCAGGTTTGGAGCTCACGGTACAATGAGCAGTTCTTC; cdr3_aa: CASSQVWSSRYNEQFF
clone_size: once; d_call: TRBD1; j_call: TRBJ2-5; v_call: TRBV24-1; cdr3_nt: TGTGCCACCAGTGACCCCCCGGGACAGGGGACTAAGGAGACCCAGTACTTC; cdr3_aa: CATSDPPGQGTKETQYF
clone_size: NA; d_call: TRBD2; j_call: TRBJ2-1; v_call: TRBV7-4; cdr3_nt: TGTGCCAGCAGCTTAGTCAGACAGAGAGCGGGAGAGCTCAAGAGCTCCTACAATGAGCAGTTCTTC; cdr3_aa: CASSLVRQRAGELKSSYNEQFF
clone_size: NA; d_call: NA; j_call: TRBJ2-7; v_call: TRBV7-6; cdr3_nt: TGTGCCAGCGAAGCCAGGAGTTCTTACGAGCAGTACTTC; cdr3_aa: CASEARSSYEQYF
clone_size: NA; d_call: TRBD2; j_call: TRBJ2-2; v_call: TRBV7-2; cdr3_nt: TGTGCCAGCGGGAGGACTAGCGACACCGGGGAGCTGTTTTTT; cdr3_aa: CASGRTSDTGELFF
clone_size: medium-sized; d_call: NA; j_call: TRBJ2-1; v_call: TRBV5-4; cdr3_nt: TGTGCCAGCAGCTTAGATTCTAATGAGCAGTTCTTC; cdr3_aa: CASSLDSNEQFF
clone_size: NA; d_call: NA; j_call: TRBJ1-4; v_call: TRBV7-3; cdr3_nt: TGTGCCAGCAGCTTGACAGCTAATGAAAAACTGTTTTTT; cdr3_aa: CASSLTANEKLFF
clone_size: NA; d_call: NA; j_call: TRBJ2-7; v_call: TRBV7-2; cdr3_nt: TGTGCCAGCAGCCCCGACCGCCTCGCCAACTACGAGCAGTACTTC; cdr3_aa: CASSPDRLANYEQYF
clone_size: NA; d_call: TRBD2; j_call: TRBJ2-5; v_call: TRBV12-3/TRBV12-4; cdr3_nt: TGTGCCAGCAGTCCCACTAGCGCCGGCGGGGAGACCCAGTACTTC; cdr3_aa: CASSPTSAGGETQYF
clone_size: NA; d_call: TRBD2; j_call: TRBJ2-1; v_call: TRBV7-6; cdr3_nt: TGTGCCAGCAGCTTGGGGCCGGGGGGCTACAATGAGCAGTTCTTC; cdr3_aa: CASSLGPGGYNEQFF
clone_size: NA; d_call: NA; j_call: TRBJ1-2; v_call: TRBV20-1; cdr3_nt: TGCAGTGCTAGACCCCCTAATACTAACTATGGCTACACCTTC; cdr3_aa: CSARPPNTNYGYTF
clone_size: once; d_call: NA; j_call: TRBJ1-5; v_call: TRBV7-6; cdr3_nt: TGTGCCAGCAGCTTCGGACAGACCAATCAGCCCCAGCATTTT; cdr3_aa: CASSFGQTNQPQHF
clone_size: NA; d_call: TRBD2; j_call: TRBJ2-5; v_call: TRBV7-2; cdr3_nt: TGTGCCAGCAGCTTAGTACCGGGGACTAGCGGAGAGACCCAGTACTTC; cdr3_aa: CASSLVPGTSGETQYF
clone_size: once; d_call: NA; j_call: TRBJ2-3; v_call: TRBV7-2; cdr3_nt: TGTGCCAGTTCCCGCGGGGCTAGCACAGATACGCAGTATTTT; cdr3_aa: CASSRGASTDTQYF
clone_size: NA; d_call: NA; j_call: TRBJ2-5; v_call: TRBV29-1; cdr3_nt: TGCAGCGTTGGTGGGGGGTACTTC; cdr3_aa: CSVGGGYF
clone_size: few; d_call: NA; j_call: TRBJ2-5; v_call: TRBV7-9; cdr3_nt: TGTGCCAGCAGCATAAGCAGTCCGGGTGAGACCCAGTACTTC; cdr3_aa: CASSISSPGETQYF
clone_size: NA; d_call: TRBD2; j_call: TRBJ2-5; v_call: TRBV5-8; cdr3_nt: TGTGCCAGCAGCTTAGGGAGTAGCGGGTCTCAAGAGACCCAGTACTTC; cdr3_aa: CASSLGSSGSQETQYF
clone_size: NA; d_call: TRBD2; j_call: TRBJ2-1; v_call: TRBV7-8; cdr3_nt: TGTGCCAGCAGCCTTCTAGCGGGGAACTACAATGAGCAGTTCTTC; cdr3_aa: CASSLLAGNYNEQFF
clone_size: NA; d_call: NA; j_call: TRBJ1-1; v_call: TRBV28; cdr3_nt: TGTGCCAGCAGTCGTACAGGGTTTGTAGCTTTCTTT; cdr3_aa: CASSRTGFVAFF
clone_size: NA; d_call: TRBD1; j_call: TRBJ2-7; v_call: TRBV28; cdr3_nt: TGTGCCAGCAGTTTTCCGGACAGGTACGAGCAGTACTTC; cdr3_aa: CASSFPDRYEQYF
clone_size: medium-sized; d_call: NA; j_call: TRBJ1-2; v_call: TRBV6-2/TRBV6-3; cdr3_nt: TGTGCCAGCAGTTACTCCCGGGCAGCCTCCTATGGCTACACCTTC; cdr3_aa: CASSYSRAASYGYTF
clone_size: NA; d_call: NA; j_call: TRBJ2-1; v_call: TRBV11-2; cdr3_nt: TGTGCCAGCAGCTTAGGTGTGAGCGGCAATGAGCAGTTCTTC; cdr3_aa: CASSLGVSGNEQFF
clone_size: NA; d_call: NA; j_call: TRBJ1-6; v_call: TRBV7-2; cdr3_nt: TGTGCCAGCAGCTTGGGGAATTCACCCCTCCACTTT; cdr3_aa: CASSLGNSPLHF
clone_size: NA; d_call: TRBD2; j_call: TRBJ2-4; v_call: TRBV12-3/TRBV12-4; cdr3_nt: TGTGCCAGCAGTCGGACTAGCGGGGGTACGAACACCGGGGAGCTGTATTTT; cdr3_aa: CASSRTSGGTNTGELYF
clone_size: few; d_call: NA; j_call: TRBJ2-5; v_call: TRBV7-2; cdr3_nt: TGTGCCAGCAGCTCGACGCGGGGAGTCCAAGAGACCCAGTACTTC; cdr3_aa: CASSSTRGVQETQYF
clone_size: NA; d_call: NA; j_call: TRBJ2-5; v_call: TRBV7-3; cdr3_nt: TGTGCCAGCAGCTTATCAGGGGAAGAGACCCAGTACTTC; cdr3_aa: CASSLSGEETQYF
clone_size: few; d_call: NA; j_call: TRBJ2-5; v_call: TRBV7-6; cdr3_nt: TGTGCCAGCAGCTCCCGTGAGTGGGGCCAAGAGACCCAGTACTTC; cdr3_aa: CASSSREWGQETQYF
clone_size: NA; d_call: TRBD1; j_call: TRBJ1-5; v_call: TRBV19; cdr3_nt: TGTGCCAGTAGTAGCCTAGGGACAGACAATCAGCCCCAGCATTTT; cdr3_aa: CASSSLGTDNQPQHF
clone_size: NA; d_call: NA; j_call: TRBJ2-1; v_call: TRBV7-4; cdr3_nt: TGTGCCAGCAGCCCTACTGTACCCTCCTACAATGAGCAGTTCTTC; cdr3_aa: CASSPTVPSYNEQFF
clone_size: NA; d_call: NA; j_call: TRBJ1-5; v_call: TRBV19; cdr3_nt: TGTGCCAGTAGTAGAAGTAGGGAGGGTCATCAGCCCCAGCATTTT; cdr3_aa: CASSRSREGHQPQHF
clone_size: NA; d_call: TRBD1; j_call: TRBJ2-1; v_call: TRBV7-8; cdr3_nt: TGTGCCAGCAGCTTAGTTCAGGGGGCGGGAAATGAGCAGTTCTTC; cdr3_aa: CASSLVQGAGNEQFF
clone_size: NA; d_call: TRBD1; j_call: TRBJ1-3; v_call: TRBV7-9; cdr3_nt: TGTGCCAGCAGCTTAGGGCCCGGGACAGGAGGAAACACCATATATTTT; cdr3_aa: CASSLGPGTGGNTIYF
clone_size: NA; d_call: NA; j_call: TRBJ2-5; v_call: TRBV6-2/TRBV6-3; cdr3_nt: TGTGCCAGCAGTGAAGGGTTCGGAGGCTTGGGAGAGACCCAGTACTTC; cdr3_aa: CASSEGFGGLGETQYF
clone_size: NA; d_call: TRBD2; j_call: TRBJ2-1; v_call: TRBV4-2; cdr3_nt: TGTGTCAGCAGCTATAGCGGGATCGGGTCCAATGAGCAGTTCTTC; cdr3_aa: CVSSYSGIGSNEQFF
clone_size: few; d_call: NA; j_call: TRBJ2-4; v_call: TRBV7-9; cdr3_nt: TGTGCCAGCAGCCCTTGGGAGGACTCCTACAATGAGCAGTACTTC; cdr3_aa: CASSPWEDSYNEQYF
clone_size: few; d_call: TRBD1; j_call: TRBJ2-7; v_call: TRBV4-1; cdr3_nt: TGTGCCAGCAGCCAGGGGGCCGGGACAGGGGCCTACGAGCAGTACTTC; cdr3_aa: CASSQGAGTGAYEQYF
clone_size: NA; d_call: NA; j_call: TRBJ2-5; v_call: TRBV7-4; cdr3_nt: TGTGCCAGCAGCAACCGTGGACAGCAAGAGACCCAGTACTTC; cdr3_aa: CASSNRGQQETQYF
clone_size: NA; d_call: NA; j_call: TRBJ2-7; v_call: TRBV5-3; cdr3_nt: TGTGCCAGCAGCGCGGACTGGGGGGAGCAGTACTTC; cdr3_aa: CASSADWGEQYF
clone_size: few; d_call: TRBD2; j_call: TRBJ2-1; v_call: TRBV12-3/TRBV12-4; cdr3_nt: TGTGCCAGCAGTTTTACGAGACTAGCGGGCGAGCAGTTCTTC; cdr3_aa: CASSFTRLAGEQFF
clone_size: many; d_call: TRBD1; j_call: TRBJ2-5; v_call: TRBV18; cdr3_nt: TGTGCCAGCTCTCCGGGACAGGGGGAGACCCAGTACTTC; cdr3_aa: CASSPGQGETQYF
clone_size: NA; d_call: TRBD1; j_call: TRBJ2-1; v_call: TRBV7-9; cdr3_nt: TGTGCCAGCAGCTTCCGGGACAGGGCCTACAATGAGCAGTTCTTC; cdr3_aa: CASSFRDRAYNEQFF
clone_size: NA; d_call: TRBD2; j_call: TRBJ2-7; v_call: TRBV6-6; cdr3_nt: TGTGCCAGCAGGACCGGGACTAGCGGGGGCTACGAGCAGTACTTC; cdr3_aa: CASRTGTSGGYEQYF
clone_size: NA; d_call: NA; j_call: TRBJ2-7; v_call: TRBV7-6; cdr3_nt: TGTGCCAGCAGCTCGCCCCGACCTGGTGACGAGCAGTACTTC; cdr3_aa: CASSSPRPGDEQYF
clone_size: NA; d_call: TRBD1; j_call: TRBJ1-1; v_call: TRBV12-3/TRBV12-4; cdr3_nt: TGTGCCAGCAGTTTAGAATTAAGAGGGGGCCTCACTGAAGCTTTCTTT; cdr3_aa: CASSLELRGGLTEAFF
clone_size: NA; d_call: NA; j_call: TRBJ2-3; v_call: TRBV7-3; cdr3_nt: TGTGCCAGCAGCCCCGCAGCGGGCCCCTATGGAGAGCAGTATTTT; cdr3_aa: CASSPAAGPYGEQYF
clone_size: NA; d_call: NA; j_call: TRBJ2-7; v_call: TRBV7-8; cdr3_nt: TGTGCCAGCAGCTTAAGACAAAACCAGGGCGAGCAGTACTTC; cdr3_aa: CASSLRQNQGEQYF
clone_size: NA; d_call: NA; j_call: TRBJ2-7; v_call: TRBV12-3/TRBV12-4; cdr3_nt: TGTGCCAGCAGTTTACACGACGAGCAGTACTTC; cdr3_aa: CASSLHDEQYF
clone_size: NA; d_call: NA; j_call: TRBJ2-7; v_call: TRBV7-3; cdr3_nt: TGTGCCAGCAGCTTAGACACCAACTACGAGCAGTACTTC; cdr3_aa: CASSLDTNYEQYF
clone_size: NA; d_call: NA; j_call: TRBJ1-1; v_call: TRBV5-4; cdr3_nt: TGTGCCAGCAGCTTTGGTTCAGGGGTTGCGAACACTGAAGCTTTCTTT; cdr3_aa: CASSFGSGVANTEAFF